A single T cell receptor (beta chain) is shown here with its context. Its antigen is unknown. This sample was included in a study of cytomegalovirus exposure and HLA in healthy donors. The data were produced by immunoSEQ multiplex PCR, yet TCRdb's version contains in-frame clones alone and is incomplete. The sample gives under 200,000 clones, roughly nine tenths of which show up once; 3% to 3.5% is in the top ten. Whole-study findings and limits: There were about 160 TCR beta chains listed as cytomegalovirus-associated. Reports described diagnosis of cytomegalovirus status by the classifier as highly specific and sensitive.

Deletions cut 0 bases from V and 0 bases from J, with 13 bases between. There are 16 residues in the CDR3. Germline CDR1 and CDR2: SGHRS and YFSETQ. This TCR was recovered from a woman aged 18-35 years in good health and CMV-seropositive. The chain couples TRBV5-1 to TRBJ2-7; a possible D gene is TRBD2 (6 bases). Material for sequencing was PBMCs. The CDR3 here is CASSLAGTPSSYEQYF. CDR3 sequence (DNA): TGCGCCAGCAGCTTGGCCGGGACTCCGAGCTCCTACGAGCAGTACTTC.